Below, 5 T cell receptor beta chains from the same sample are listed, as sequenced in a study of a mutant IDH1 vaccine in newly diagnosed glioma. TCRdb's table, derived via immunoSEQ multiplex PCR, lists solely in-frame clones and lacks some. The data show approximately 41,000 clones, 78% seen once. Antigens of these TCRs are unknown. Time point here: week 23, last vaccination. In the vaccine, a single dose held 300 ug of the mutant IDH1 20-mer peptide, along with topical imiquimod. Sequenced here: PBMCs, sampled from a glioma patient whose treatment included an IDH1 peptide vaccine. Source of these receptors: a woman aged 40 to 50 with glioma. Some clones in this sample may be carry-over from other donors' samples.

The CDR3 protein is CASDTGTGSYEQYF. As DNA, the CDR3 is TGTGCCAGCGACACCGGGACAGGGTCCTACGAGCAGTACTTC. This chain uses TRBV25-1 with TRBJ2-7; 9 bases line up with TRBD1. This CDR3 has 14 amino acids. V trimming: 8 bases; J trimming: 1 base; junction bases outside the gene matches: 6. The germline V gene encodes CDR1 MGHDK and CDR2 SYGVNS.

V and J are TRBV28 and TRBJ2-7; the match to TRBD1 covers 9 bases. V shed 2 bases, J shed 1 base, and the junction held 9 bases outside the gene matches. The CDR3 extends over 17 amino acids. Germline CDR1 is MDHEN and CDR2 is SYDVKM. Here the CDR3 reads CASSLPQGAQPSYEQYF. The CDR3 nucleotides read TGTGCCAGCAGTTTACCACAGGGGGCACAACCTTCCTACGAGCAGTACTTC.

The chain recombines TRBV13 with TRBJ1-2; D is unclear. Germline CDR1 and CDR2: PRHDT and FYEKMQ (reference sequence). The CDR3 consists of 12 residues. V was shortened by 3 bases and J by 8 bases, with 10 bases between the two germline ends. As DNA, the CDR3 is TGTGCCAGCAGCTTGAGCAGGTCCGGCTACACCTTC. Encoded protein: CASSLSRSGYTF. Looking up the rest from reference TRBV13 and TRBJ1-2 gives the full variable domain: AAGVIQSPRHLIKEKRETATLKCYPIPRHDTVYWYQQGPGQDPQFLISFYEKMQSDKGSIPDRFSAQQFSDYHSELNMSSLELGDSALYFCASSLSRSGYTFGSGTRLTVV.

For this clone: A read error may produce the germline difference seen at one junction end. The gene calls are TRBV18 and TRBJ1-4; D remains ambiguous. This CDR3 has 15 amino acids. The germline V gene has CDR1 KGHSH and CDR2 LQKENI. The DNA of the CDR3 is TGTGCCAGCTCCCCACCCCCAGGATCGAATGAAAAACTGTTTTTT. It encodes CASSPPPGSNEKLFF. Based on the CDR3 plus reference TRBV18 and TRBJ1-4, the full variable domain is NAGVMQNPRHLVRRRGQEARLRCSPMKGHSHVYWYRQLPEEGLKFMVYLQKENIIDESGMPKERFSAEFPKEGPSILRIQQVVRGDSAAYFCASSPPPGSNEKLFFGSGTQLSVL.

V usage is TRBV7-9 and J usage is TRBJ1-1; D may be TRBD1 (5 bases). The CDR3 length is 12 residues. Germline V gene sequence: CDR1 SEHNR, CDR2 FQNEAQ (reference sequence). V dropped 5 bases and J dropped 7 bases, with 11 bases sitting between them. Here the CDR3 reads CASSAGPYEAFF. DNA for the CDR3: TGTGCCAGCAGCGCGGGGCCCTATGAAGCTTTCTTT.